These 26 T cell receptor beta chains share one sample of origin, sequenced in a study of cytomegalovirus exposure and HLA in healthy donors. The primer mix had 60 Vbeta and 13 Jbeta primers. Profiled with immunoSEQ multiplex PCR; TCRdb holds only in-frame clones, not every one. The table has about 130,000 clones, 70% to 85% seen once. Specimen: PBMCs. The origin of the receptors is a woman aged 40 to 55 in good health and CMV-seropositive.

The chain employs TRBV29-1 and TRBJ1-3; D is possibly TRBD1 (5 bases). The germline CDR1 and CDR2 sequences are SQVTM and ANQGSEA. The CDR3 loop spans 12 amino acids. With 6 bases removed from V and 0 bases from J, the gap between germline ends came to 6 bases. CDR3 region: CSVTASGNTIYF. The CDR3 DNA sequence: TGCAGCGTGACAGCCTCTGGAAACACCATATATTTT.

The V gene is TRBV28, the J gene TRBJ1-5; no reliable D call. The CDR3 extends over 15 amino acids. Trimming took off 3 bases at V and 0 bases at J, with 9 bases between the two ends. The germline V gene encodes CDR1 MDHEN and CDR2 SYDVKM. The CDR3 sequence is CASSFLGFSNQPQHF. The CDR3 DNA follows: TGTGCCAGCAGTTTCCTCGGGTTTAGCAATCAGCCCCAGCATTTT.

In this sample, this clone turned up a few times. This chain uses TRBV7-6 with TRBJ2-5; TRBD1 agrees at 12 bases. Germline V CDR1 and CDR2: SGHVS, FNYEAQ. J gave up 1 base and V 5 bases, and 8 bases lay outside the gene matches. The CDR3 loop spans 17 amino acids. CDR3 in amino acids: CASSGRGTGGSQETQYF. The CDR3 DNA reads TGTGCCAGCAGCGGGAGGGGGACAGGGGGCTCCCAAGAGACCCAGTACTTC.

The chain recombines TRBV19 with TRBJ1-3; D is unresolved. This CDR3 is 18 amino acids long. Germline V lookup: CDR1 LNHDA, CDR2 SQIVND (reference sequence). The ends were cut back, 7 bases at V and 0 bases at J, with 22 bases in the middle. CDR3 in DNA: TGTGCCAGTACCGCAGAACGGGGAAGCAGAATCTCTGGAAACACCATATATTTT. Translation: CASTAERGSRISGNTIYF.

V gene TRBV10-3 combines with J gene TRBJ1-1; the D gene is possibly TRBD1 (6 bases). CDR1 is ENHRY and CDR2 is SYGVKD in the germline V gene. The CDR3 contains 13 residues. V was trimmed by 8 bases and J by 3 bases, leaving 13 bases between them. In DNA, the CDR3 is TGTGCCATCGCGGACAGACAGGACACTGAAGCTTTCTTT. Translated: CAIADRQDTEAFF.

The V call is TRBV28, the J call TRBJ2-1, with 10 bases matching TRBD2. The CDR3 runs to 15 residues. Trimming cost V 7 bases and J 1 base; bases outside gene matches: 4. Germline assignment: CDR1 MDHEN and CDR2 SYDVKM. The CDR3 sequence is CASIPTSGSYNEQFF. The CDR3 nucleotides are TGTGCCAGCATTCCGACTAGCGGGTCCTACAATGAGCAGTTCTTC.

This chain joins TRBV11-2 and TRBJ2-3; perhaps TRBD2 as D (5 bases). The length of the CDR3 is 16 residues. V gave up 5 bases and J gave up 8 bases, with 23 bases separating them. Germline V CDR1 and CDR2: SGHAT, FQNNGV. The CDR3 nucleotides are TGTGCCAGCAGCGTAGTTTTAGCTAGCTATCTCGGTACGCAGTATTTT. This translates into CASSVVLASYLGTQYF.

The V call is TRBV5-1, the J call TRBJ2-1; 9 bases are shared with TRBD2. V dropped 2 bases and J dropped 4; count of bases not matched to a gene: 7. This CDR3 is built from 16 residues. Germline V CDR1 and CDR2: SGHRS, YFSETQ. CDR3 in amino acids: CASSFRVTSGYNEQFF. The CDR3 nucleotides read TGCGCCAGCAGCTTTAGGGTGACTAGCGGATACAATGAGCAGTTCTTC.

The CDR3 nucleotides read TGCGCCAGCAGCTTGGGGGGACAGACTCGACGGGCCTATGGCTACACCTTC. Its translation: CASSLGGQTRRAYGYTF. The chain has TRBV5-1 and TRBJ1-2; the match to TRBD1 covers 7 bases. The CDR3 runs 17 residues. Germline CDR1 and CDR2: SGHRS and YFSETQ. Trimming took 0 bases from V and 4 from J; bases not matched to a gene: 12. Looking up the rest from reference TRBV5-1 and TRBJ1-2 gives the full variable domain: KAGVTQTPRYLIKTRGQQVTLSCSPISGHRSVSWYQQTPGQGLQFLFEYFSETQRNKGNFPGRFSGRQFSNSRSEMNVSTLELGDSALYLCASSLGGQTRRAYGYTFGSGTRLTVV.

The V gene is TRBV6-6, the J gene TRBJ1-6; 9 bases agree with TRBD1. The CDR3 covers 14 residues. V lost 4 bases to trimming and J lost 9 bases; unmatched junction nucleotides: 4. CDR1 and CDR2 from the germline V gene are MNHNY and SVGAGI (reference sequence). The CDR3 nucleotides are TGTGCCAGCAGTTGGGACAGGGAGGGTTCACCCCTCCACTTT. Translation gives CASSWDREGSPLHF.

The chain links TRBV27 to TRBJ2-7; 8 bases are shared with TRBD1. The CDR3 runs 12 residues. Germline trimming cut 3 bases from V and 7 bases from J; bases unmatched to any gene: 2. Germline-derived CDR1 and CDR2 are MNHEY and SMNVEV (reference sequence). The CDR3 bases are TGTGCCAGCAGTTTTGGGACAGGTGAGCAGTACTTC. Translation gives CASSFGTGEQYF.

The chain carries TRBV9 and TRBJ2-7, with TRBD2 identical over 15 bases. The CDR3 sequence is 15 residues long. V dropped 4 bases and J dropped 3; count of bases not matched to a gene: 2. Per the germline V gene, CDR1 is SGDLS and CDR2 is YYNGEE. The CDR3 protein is CASSPGLAGGYEQYF. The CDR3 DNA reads TGTGCCAGCAGCCCGGGACTAGCGGGAGGCTACGAGCAGTACTTC.

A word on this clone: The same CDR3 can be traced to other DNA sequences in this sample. CDR3 protein: CASSPRSYGYTF. In DNA form, the CDR3 reads TGTGCCAGCAGCCCCAGGTCCTATGGCTACACCTTC. The chain recombines TRBV28 with TRBJ1-2, with unresolved D. This CDR3 contains 12 residues. Germline V gives CDR1 MDHEN, CDR2 SYDVKM. V was clipped by 6 bases and J by 4 bases, with 9 bases between them.

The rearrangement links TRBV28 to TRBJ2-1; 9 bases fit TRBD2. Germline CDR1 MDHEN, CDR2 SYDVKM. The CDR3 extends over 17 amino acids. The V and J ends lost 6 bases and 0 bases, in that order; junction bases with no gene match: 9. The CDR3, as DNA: TGTGCCAGCAGCCTGACTAGCGGACTCAGCTCCTACAATGAGCAGTTCTTC. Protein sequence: CASSLTSGLSSYNEQFF.

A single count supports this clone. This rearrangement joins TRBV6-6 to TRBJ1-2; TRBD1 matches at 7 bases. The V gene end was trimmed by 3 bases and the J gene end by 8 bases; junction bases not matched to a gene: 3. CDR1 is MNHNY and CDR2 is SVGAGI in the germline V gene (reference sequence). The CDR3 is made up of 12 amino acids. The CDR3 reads CASSYEGAGYTF. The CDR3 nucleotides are TGTGCCAGCAGTTATGAGGGGGCAGGCTACACCTTC.

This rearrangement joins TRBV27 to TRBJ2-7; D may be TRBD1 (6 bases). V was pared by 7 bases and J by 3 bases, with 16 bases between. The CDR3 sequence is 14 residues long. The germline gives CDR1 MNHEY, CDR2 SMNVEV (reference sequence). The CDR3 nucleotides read TGTGCCAGCACCCCCCAGGGGTACGGCTACGAGCAGTACTTC. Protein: CASTPQGYGYEQYF.

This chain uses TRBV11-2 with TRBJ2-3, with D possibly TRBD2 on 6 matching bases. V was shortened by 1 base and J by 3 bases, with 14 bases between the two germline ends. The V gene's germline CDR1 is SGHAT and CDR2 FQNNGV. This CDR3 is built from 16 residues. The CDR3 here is CASSLVPGSRTDTQYF. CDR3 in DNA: TGTGCCAGCAGCTTAGTCCCCGGGAGTAGAACAGATACGCAGTATTTT.

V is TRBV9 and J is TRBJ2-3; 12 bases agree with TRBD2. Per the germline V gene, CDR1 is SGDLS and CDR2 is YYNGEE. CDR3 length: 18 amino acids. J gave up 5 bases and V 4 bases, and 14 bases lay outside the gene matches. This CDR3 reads CASSPAERLAGEVDTQYF. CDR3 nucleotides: TGTGCCAGCAGCCCAGCCGAGCGACTAGCGGGAGAGGTAGATACGCAGTATTTT. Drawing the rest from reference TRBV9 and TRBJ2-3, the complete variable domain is DSGVTQTPKHLITATGQRVTLRCSPRSGDLSVYWYQQSLDQGLQFLIQYYNGEERAKGNILERFSAQQFPDLHSELNLSSLELGDSALYFCASSPAERLAGEVDTQYFGPGTRLTVL.

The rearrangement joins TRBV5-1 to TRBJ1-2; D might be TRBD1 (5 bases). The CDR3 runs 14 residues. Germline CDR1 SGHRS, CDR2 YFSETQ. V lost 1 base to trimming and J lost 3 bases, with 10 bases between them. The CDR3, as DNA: TGCGCCAGCAGCTTGCAGGGATTTTACTATGGCTACACCTTC. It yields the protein CASSLQGFYYGYTF.

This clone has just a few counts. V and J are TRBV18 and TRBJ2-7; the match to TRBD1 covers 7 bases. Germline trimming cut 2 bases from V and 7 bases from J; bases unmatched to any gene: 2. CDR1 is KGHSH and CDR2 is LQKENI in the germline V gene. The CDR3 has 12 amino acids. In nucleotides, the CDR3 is TGTGCCAGCTCACCAAGGGGGCGGGAGCAGTACTTC. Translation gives CASSPRGREQYF.

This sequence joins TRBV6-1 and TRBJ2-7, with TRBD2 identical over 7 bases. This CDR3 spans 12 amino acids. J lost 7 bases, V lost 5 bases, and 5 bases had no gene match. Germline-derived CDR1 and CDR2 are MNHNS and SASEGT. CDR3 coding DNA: TGTGCCAGCAGTTTTACCGGGGGGGAGCAGTACTTC. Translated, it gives CASSFTGGEQYF.

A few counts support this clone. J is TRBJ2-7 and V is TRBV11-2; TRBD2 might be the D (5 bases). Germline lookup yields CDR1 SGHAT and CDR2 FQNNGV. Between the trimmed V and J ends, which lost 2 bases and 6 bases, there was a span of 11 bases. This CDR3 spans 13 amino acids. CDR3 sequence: CASSLRPGSEQYF. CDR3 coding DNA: TGTGCCAGCAGCTTACGCCCGGGATCCGAGCAGTACTTC.

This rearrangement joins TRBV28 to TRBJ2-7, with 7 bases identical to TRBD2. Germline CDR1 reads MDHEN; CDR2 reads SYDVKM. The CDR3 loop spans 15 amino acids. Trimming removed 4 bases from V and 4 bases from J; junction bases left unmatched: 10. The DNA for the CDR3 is TGTGCCAGCAGTTCCCCCGGACTAGGAATTTACGAGCAGTACTTC. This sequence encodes CASSSPGLGIYEQYF.

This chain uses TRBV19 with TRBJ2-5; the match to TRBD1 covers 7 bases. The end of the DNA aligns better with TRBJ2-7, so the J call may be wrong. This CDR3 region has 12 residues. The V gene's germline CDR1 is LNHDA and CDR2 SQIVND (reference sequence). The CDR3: CASRTGPYEQYF. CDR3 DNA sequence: TGTGCCAGTAGGACAGGGCCTTACGAGCAGTACTTC.

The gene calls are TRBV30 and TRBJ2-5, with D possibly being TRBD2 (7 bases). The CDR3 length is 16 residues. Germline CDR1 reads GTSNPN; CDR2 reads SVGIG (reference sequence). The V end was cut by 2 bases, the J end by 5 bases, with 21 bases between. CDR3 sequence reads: CAWSSGGAHPSETQYF. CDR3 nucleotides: TGTGCCTGGAGTTCTGGGGGGGCACACCCGTCCGAGACCCAGTACTTC.

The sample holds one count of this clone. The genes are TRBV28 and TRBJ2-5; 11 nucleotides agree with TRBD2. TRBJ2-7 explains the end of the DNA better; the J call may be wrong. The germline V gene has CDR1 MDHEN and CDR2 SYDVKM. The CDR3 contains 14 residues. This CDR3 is CASKLAGDPYEQYF. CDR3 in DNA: TGTGCCAGCAAACTAGCGGGAGACCCCTACGAGCAGTACTTC.